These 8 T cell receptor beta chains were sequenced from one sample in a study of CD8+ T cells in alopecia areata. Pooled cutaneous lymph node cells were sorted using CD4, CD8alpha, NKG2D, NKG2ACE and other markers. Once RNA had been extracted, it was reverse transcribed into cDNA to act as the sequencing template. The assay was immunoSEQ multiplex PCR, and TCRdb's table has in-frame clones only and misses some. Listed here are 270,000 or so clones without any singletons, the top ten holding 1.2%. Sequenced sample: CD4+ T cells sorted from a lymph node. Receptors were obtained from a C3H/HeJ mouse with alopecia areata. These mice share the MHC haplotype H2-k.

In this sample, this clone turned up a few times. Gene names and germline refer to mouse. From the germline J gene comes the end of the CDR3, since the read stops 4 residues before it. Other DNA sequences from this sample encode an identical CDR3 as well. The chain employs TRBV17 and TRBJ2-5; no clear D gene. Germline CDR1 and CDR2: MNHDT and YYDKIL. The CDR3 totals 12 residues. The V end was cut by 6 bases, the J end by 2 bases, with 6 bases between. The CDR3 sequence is CASSRLQDTQYF. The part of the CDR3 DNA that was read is TGTGCTAGCAGCAGACTCCAAGAC.

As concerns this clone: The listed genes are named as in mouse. CDR3 DNA (partial): TGTGCCAGCAGGCGACAGGGGGAGTCCTAT. Amino acids: CASRRQGESY. The CDR3 in full is CASRRQGESYEQYF. The V gene is TRBV14, the J gene TRBJ2-7; 9 bases line up with TRBD1. The read terminates 4 residues ahead of where the CDR3 ends, so the germline J gene completes it. The CDR3 extends over 14 amino acids. The germline CDR1 and CDR2 sequences are SGHDT and FRDEAV. V gave up 5 bases and J gave up 1 base; unmatched junction bases: 4.

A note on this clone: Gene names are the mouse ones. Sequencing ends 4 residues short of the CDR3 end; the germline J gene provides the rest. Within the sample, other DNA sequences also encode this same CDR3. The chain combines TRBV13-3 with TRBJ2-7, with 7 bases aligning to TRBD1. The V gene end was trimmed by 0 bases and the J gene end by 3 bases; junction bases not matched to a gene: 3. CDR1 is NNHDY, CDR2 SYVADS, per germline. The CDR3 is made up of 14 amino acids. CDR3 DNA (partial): TGTGCCAGCAGTGATGGAGGGACAGTCTAT. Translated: CASSDGGTVY. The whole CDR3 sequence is CASSDGGTVYEQYF.

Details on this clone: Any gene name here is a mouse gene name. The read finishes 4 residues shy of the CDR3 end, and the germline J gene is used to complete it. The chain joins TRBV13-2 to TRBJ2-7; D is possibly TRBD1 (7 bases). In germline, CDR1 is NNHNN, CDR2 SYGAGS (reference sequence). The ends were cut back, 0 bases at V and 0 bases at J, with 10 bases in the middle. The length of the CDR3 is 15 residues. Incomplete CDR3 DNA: TGTGCCAGCGGTGATGAGGGGGCGGGCTCCTAT. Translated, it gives CASGDEGAGSY. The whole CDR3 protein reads CASGDEGAGSYEQYF.

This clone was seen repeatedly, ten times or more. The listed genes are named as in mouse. The chain's CDR3 is CAWSLPREDSDYTF. The DNA read from the CDR3 is TGTGCCTGGAGTCTCCCCAGGGAGGACTCC. The chain couples TRBV31 to TRBJ1-2; a possible D gene is TRBD1 (5 bases). The CDR3 end falls 4 residues outside the read, so it is completed with the germline J gene. CDR3 size: 14 residues. The ends were cut back, 0 bases at V and 3 bases at J, with 11 bases in the middle. CDR1 is GKSSPN and CDR2 is SITVG in the germline V gene.

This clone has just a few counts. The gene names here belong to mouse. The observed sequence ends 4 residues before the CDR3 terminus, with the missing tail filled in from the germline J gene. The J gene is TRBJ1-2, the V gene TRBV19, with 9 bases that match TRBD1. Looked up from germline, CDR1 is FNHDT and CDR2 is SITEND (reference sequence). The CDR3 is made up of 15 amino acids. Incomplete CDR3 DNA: TGTGCCAGCAGTATTGGGACAGGGAGGGGGTCC. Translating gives CASSIGTGRGS. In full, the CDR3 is CASSIGTGRGSDYTF.

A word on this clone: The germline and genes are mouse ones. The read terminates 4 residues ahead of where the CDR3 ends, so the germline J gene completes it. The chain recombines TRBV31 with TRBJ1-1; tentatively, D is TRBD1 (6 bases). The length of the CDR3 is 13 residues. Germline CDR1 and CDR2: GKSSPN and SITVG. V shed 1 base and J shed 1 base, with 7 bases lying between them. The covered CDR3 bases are TGTGCCTGGAGTCCGACAGGGAACACA. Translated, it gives CAWSPTGNT. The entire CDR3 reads CAWSPTGNTEVFF.

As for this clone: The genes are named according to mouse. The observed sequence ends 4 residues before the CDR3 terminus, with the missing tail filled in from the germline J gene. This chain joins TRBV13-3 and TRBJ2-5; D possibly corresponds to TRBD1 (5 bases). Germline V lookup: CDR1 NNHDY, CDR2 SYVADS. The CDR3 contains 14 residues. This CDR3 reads CASSDYGKGDTQYF. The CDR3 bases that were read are TGTGCCAGCAGTGATTATGGGAAGGGGGAC.